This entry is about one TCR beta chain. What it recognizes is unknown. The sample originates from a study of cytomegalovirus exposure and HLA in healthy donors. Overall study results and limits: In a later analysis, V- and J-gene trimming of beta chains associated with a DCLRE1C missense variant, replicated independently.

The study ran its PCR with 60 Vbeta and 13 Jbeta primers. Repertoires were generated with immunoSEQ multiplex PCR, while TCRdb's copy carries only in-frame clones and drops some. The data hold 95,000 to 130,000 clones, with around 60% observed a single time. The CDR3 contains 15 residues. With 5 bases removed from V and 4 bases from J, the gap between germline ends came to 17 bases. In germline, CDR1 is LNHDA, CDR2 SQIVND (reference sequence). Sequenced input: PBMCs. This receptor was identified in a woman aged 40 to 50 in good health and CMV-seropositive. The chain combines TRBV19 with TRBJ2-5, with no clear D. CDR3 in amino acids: CASSHTPPGGETQYF. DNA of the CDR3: TGTGCCAGTAGTCACACCCCCCCTGGTGGAGAGACCCAGTACTTC.